This T cell receptor beta chain was recorded in a study of T cells in Graves' hyperthyroidism and ophthalmopathy (dated by TCRdb to the late 2010s). A note on the overall study: Peripheral blood was collected at initial diagnosis, before any treatment. To identify distinguishing TCR V-J signatures, a discovery cohort of about 100 patients was used, comprising under 45 with Graves' ophthalmopathy and 57 with stable Graves' hyperthyroidism. Prospective prediction of ophthalmopathy was tested in an independent validation cohort of 18 to 20 hyperthyroidism patients and 17 patients who later progressed to ophthalmopathy. For training and testing, the 100 or so patients in the discovery cohort were randomly divided in a 7:3 ratio. In several Graves' hyperthyroidism patients, the study also compared T-cell repertoires from thyroid tissue with T-cell repertoires from blood. Once sampling was done, hyperthyroidism patients were given methimazole at a starting dose of 30 mg daily, whereas ophthalmopathy patients were given high-dose intravenous methylprednisolone. TCR Vbeta CDR3 sequencing of fewer than 150 peripheral blood samples (roughly 43 ophthalmopathy, 75 hyperthyroidism and 17 progressor patients) is reported in the paper.

In the ophthalmopathy patients, disease was moderately to severely active, with a Clinical Activity Score of 3 or more, a NOSPECS grade of 4 or more, and a duration of less than 3 months. The study excluded patients with uncontrolled infections, other autoimmune diseases, pregnancy or lactation. Clinical symptoms, serum thyroxine and TRAb, thyroid ultrasound, and orbital computed tomography formed the basis for the diagnoses. PBMCs were isolated from about 10 ml of fresh peripheral blood by Ficoll-Paque density gradient centrifugation. Trizol reagent was used to extract total RNA, and RNA quality was then checked on an Agilent 2100 Bioanalyzer. The TCR beta CDR3 regions were amplified from the RNA transcripts. The TCR CDR3 was subjected to a first round of RT-PCR using the HTBI primer set and the Qiagen OneStep RT-PCR kit. Libraries were constructed in a second round of multiplex PCR, after which size selection and purification were carried out. Sequencing of the libraries was done on an Illumina HiSeq2000 using paired-end 100 bp reads. On the study's bioinformatics: SOAPnuke was used to process the raw data, throwing out any read that contained adapters or uncalled bases, had a mean Phred below 15, or lacked an exact constant-primer or identifier match. COPE v1.2.5 was used to merge the high-quality paired reads, and each unique nucleotide sequence was defined as a clonotype. Clonotypes were aligned to IMGT TRBV, TRBD and TRBJ reference segments using MiTCR v1.1. Only V-J combinations with frequency above 0.0001, covering 99% to 99.2% of repertoires, were analysed. A TCS score was defined as the ratio of F50 (clonal expansion) to E x V (chaos), with BLOSUM62-based TCRdist applied between CDR3 peptides within each V-J. Welch's t-statistics and random forest reduced some 510 V-J features to 13, which were used in a naive Bayes classifier (R e1071). TCRdb passed the public sequencing reads through fastp at Q25 and MiXCR, retaining productive beta sequences. Identical CDR3 proteins give one entry, which carries the most common genes and DNA. These V and J calls rely on TCRdb rather than the paper's analysis. Counted in this sample were approximately 330,000 distinct CDR3 sequences; roughly 13% of them appeared once. Of the sample, roughly 33% is held by the ten largest clones.

What the work shows at the level of the full study, not this receptor alone: Most expanded thyroid clonotypes (frequency above 0.001) were also found in blood, which suggests that blood repertoires may mirror thyroid immune responses. No statistical method was used to set the sample size in advance, and investigators knew the group allocation. During validation, the model predicted progression to ophthalmopathy a median of about 5.9 months ahead of onset, with almost 71% sensitivity and less than 85% specificity. A 13 V-J signature model separated ophthalmopathy from stable hyperthyroidism, with just over 85% sensitivity and about 81% specificity in cross-validation and 80%/75% in testing.

This clonotype came up a few times. This clone's antigen is unknown. Base qualities are not at hand, and no much larger clone is one base apart. The sequence was collected from a woman in her thirties or forties with Graves' ophthalmopathy. Sequencing was performed on blood.

The CDR3 here reads CASSEGGTNQPQHF. The bases are TGTGCCAGCAGTGAAGGGGGTACCAATCAGCCCCAGCATTTT. This receptor chain uses TRBV6-1 and TRBJ1-5; too little of a D gene remains to name it. The germline V gene encodes CDR1 MNHNS and CDR2 SASEGT. The CDR3 starts with the cysteine, ends with the phenylalanine, and has 14 residues. Only the CDR3 part of the read is kept: 42 bases, read in frame from the first base. The trim is 1 base for V and 3 bases for J, with a gap of 7 bases between the germline ends.